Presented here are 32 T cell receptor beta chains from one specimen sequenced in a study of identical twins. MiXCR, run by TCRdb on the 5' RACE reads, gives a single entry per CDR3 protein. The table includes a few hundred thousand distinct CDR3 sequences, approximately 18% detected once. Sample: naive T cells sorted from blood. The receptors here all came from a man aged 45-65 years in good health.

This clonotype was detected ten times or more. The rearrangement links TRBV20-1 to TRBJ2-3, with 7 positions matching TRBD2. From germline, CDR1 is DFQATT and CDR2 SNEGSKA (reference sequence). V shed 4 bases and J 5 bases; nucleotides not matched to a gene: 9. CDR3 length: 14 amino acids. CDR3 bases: TGCAGTGCTACAGAGTTTGGGGGGGAAGATACGCAGTATTTT. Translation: CSATEFGGEDTQYF.

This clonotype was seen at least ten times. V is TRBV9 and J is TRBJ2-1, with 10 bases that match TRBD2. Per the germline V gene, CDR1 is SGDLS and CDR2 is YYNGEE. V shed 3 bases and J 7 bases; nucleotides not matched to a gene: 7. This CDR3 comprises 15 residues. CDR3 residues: CASSDSSGSVNEQFF. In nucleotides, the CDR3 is TGTGCCAGCAGCGATTCTAGCGGGAGTGTTAATGAGCAGTTCTTC.

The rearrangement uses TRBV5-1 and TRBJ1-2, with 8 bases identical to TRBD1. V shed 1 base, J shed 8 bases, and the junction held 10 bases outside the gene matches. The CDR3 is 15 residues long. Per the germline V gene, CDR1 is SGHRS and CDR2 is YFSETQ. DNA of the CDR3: TGCGCCAGCAGCTTGTATCAGGGGGCCCTTTTCGGCTACACCTTC. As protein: CASSLYQGALFGYTF.

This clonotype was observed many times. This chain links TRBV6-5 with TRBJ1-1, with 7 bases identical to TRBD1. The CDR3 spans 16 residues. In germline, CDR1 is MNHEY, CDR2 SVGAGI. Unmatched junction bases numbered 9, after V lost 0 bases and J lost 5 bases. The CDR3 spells CASSYSRARGTTEAFF. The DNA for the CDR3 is TGTGCCAGCAGTTACTCGAGGGCCAGGGGGACTACTGAAGCTTTCTTT.

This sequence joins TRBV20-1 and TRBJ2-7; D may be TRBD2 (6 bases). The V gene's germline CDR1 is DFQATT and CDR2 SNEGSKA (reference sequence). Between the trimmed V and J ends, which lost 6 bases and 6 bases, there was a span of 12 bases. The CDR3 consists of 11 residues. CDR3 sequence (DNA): TGCAGTGCCCCGAAGGAGGGCGAGCAGTACTTC. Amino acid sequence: CSAPKEGEQYF.

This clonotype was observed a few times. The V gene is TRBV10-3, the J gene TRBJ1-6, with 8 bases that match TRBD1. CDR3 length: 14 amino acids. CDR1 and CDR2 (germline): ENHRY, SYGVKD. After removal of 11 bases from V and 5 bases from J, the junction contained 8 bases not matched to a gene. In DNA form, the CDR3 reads TGTGCCTCGAGAGGGGGACAGGATAATTCACCCCTCCACTTT. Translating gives CASRGGQDNSPLHF.

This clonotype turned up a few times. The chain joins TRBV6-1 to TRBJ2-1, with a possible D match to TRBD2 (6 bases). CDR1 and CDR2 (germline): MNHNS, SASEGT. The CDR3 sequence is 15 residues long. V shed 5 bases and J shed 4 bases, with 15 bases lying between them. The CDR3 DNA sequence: TGTGCCAGCAGTCCCCGGGGGACCCTGTACAATGAGCAGTTCTTC. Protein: CASSPRGTLYNEQFF.

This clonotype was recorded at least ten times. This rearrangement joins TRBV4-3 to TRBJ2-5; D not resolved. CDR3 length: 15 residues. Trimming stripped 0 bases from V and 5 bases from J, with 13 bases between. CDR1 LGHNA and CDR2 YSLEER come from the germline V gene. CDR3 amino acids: CASSQEHTFRETQYF. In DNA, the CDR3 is TGCGCCAGCAGCCAAGAACACACGTTCCGGGAGACCCAGTACTTC.

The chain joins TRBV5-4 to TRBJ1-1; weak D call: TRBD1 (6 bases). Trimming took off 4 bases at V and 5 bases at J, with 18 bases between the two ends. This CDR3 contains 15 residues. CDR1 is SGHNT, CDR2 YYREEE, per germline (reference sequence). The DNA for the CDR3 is TGTGCCAGCAGCCCGCGAAGGGGGAGGGGTACTGAAGCTTTCTTT. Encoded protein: CASSPRRGRGTEAFF.

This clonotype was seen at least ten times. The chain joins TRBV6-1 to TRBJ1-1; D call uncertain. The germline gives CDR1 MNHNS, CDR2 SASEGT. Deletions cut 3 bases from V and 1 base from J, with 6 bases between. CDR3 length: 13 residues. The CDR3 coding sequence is TGTGCCAGCAGTGACCTAAAGAACACTGAAGCTTTCTTT. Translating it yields CASSDLKNTEAFF.

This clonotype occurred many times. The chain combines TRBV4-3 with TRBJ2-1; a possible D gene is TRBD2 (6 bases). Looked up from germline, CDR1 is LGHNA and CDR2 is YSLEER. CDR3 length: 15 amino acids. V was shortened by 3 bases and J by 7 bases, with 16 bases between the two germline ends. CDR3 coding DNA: TGCGCCAGCAGCCAGGGGACCGGGGGTTTTAATGAGCAGTTCTTC. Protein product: CASSQGTGGFNEQFF.

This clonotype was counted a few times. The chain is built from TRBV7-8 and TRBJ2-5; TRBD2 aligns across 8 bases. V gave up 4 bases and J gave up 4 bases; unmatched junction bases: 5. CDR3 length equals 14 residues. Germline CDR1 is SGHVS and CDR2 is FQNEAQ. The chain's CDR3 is CASSYSGVRETQYF. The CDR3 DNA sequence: TGTGCCAGCAGCTATAGCGGGGTGAGAGAGACCCAGTACTTC.

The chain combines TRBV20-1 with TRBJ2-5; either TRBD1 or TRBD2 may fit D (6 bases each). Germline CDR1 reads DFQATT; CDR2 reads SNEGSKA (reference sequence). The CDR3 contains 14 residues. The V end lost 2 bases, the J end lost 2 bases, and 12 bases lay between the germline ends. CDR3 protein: CSARFGGQQETQYF. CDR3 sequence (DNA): TGCAGTGCTAGATTCGGGGGACAACAAGAGACCCAGTACTTC.

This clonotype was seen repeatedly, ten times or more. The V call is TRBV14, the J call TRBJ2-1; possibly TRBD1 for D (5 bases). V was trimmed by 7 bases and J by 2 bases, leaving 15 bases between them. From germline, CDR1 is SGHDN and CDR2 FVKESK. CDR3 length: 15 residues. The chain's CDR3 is CASTTGQGAYNEQFF. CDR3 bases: TGTGCCAGCACGACTGGACAAGGCGCCTACAATGAGCAGTTCTTC. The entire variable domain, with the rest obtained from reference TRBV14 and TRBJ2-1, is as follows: EAGVTQFPSHSVIEKGQTVTLRCDPISGHDNLYWYRRVMGKEIKFLLHFVKESKQDESGMPNNRFLAERTGGTYSTLKVQPAELEDSGVYFCASTTGQGAYNEQFFGPGTRLTVL.

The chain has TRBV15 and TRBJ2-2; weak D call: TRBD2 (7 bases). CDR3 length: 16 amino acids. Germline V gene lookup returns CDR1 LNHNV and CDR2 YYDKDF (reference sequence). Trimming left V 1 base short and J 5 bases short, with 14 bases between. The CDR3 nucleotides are TGTGCCACCAGCAGAGGCGGTAGGGGGGGGACCGGGGAGCTGTTTTTT. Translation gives CATSRGGRGGTGELFF.

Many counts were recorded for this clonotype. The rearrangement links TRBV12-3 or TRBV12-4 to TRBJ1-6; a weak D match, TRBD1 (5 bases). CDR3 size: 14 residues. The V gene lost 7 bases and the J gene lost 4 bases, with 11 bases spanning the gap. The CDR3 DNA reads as TGTGCCAGCACTCCGGGACCTTATAATTCACCCCTCCACTTT. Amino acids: CASTPGPYNSPLHF.

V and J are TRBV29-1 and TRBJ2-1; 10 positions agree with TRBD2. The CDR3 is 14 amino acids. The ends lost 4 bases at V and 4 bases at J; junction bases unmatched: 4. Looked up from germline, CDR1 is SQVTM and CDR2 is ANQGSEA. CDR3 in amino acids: CSVVRAGGYNEQFF. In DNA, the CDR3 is TGCAGCGTTGTTCGAGCGGGGGGGTACAATGAGCAGTTCTTC.

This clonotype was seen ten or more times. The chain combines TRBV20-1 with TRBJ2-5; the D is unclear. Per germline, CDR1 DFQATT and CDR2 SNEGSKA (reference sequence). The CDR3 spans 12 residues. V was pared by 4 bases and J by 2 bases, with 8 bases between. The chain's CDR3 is CSAMRQQETQYF. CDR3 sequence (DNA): TGCAGTGCTATGCGGCAACAAGAGACCCAGTACTTC.

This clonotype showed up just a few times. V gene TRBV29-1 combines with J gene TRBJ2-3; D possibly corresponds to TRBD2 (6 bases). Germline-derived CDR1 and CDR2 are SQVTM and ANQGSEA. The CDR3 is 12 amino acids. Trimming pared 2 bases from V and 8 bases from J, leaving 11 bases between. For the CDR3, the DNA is TGCAGCGTTGAACGGGAGTATGGTACGCAGTATTTT. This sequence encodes CSVEREYGTQYF.

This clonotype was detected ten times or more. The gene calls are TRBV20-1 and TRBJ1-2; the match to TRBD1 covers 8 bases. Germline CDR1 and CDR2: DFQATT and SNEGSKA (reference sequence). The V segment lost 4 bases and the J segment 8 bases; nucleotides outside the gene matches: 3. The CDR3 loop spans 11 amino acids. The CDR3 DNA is TGCAGTGCTAAACAGGGGGGCGGCTACACCTTC. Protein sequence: CSAKQGGGYTF.

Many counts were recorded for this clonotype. The CDR3 DNA follows: TGCAGTGCCCTCAGGGGGGACAGGGGGTGGCTCCCCGCAACGGAGCAGTACTTC. This translates into CSALRGDRGWLPATEQYF. This rearrangement joins TRBV20-1 to TRBJ2-7; 11 positions agree with TRBD1. The CDR3 contains 18 residues. The junction had 23 bases not matched to a gene; V was cut back by 6 bases and J by 7 bases. Germline CDR1 reads DFQATT; CDR2 reads SNEGSKA (reference sequence).

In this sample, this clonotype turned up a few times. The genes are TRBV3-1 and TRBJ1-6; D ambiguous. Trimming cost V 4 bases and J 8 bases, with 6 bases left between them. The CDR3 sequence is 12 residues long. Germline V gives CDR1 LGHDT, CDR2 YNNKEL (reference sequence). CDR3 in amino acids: CASSLRYSPLHF. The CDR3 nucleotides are TGTGCCAGCAGCCTTAGATATTCACCCCTCCACTTT.

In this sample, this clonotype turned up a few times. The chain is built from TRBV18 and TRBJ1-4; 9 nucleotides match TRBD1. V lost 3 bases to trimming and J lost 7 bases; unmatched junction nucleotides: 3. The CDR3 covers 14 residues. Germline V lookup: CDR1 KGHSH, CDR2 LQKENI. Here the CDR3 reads CASSPGTGLEKLFF. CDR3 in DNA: TGTGCCAGCTCACCCGGGACAGGGCTTGAAAAACTGTTTTTT.

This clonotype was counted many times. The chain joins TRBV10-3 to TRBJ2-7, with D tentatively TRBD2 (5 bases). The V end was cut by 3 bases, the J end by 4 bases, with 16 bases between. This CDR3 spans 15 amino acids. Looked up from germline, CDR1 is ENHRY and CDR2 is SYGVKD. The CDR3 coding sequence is TGTGCCATCAGTGATGGTAACGGGGATGGGTACGAGCAGTACTTC. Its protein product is CAISDGNGDGYEQYF.

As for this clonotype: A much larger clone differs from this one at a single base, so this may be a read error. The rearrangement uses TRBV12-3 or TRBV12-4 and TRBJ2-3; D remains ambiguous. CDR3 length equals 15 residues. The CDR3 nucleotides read TGTGCCAGCTGTTTTGAGTTTACCAGTTTCGATACGCAGTATTTT. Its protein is CASCFEFTSFDTQYF.

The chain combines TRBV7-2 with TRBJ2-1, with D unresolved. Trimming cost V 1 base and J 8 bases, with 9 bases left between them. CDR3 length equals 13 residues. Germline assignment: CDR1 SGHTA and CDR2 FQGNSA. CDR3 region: CASSLVWADEQFF. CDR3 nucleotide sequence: TGTGCCAGCAGCTTAGTCTGGGCCGATGAGCAGTTCTTC.

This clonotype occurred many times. In DNA form, the CDR3 reads TGCGCCAGCAGCTTGGGCGGGGACAGTAGAACCTACGAGCAGTACTTC. Its translation is CASSLGGDSRTYEQYF. The chain carries TRBV5-1 and TRBJ2-7; tentatively, D is TRBD1 (7 bases). The CDR3 length is 16 residues. CDR1 and CDR2 (germline): SGHRS, YFSETQ. With 0 bases removed from V and 2 bases from J, the gap between germline ends came to 15 bases.

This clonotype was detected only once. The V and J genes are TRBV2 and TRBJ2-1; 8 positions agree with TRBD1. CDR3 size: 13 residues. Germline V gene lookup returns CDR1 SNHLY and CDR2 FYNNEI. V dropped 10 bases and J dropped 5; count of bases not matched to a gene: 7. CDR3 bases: TGTGCCACCCAGGGGGCTAGGAACAATGAGCAGTTCTTC. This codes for CATQGARNNEQFF.

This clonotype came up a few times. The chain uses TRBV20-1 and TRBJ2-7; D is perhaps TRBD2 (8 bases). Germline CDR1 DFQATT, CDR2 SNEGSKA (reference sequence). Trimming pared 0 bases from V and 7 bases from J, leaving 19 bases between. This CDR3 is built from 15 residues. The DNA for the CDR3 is TGCAGTGCTAGAGAGATGGGACAGCCGGGGGGGGAGCAGTACTTC. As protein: CSAREMGQPGGEQYF.

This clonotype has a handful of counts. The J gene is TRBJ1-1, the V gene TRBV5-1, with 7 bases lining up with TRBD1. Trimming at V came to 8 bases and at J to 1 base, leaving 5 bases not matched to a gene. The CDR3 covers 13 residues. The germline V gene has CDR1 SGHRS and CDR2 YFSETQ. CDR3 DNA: TGCGCCAGTTCGGACAGGCCGAACACTGAAGCTTTCTTT. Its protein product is CASSDRPNTEAFF.

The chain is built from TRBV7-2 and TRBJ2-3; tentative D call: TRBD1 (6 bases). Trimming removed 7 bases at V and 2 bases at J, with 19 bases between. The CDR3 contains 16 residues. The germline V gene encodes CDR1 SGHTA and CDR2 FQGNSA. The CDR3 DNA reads TGTGCCAGCAACCGTGACCAGGGGTTGATCACAGATACGCAGTATTTT. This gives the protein CASNRDQGLITDTQYF.

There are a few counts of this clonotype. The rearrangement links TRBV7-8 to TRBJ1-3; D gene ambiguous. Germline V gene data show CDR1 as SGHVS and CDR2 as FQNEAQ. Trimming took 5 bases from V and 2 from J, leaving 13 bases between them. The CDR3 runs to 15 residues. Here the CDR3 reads CASSAPGRAGNTIYF. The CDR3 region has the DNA TGTGCCAGCAGCGCACCCGGGCGAGCTGGAAACACCATATATTTT.